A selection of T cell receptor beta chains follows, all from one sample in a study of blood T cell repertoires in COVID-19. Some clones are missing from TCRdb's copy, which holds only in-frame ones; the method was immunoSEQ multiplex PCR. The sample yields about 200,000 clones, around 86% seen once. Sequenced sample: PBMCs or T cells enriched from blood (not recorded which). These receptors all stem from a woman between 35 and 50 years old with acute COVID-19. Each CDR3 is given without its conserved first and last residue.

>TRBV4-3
ASSQGGGNEKLF
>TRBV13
ASSLKTGVYNSPLH
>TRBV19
ASSTRDTGGELF
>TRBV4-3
ASSQDTSSNTGELF
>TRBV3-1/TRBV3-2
ASSREYRELF
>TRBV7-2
ASSLHLLAASYNEQF
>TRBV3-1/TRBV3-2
ASSQEEREGNEQF
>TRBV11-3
ASSLSRAQETQY
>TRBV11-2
ASSSRVLGAGNTIY
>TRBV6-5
ASRAGSYEQY
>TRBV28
ASSQTRAAGAPD
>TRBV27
ASSLSGHSPNYGYT
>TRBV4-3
ASSPGLAGGPTGELF
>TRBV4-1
ASSHIKTGDYNSPLH
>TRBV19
ASTMGRGGNNQPQH
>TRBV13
ASSHGTGSLDEQF